This T cell receptor beta chain was obtained from a study of T cells after posttransplantation cyclophosphamide. Controls had myeloablative marrow grafts with methotrexate and calcineurin inhibitor, sampled at 1 year. Study-wide points: Later blood repertoires were often dominated by clones from the donor CD8+ memory compartment. Recipient CMV seropositivity and CMV reactivation strongly tracked TRB clonality.

On this clone itself: What it recognizes is unknown.

Only in-frame clones appear in the TCRdb table, and some are missing; sequencing was by immunoSEQ multiplex PCR. The sample consists of approximately 19,000 clones, roughly nine tenths of them appearing once. The TCR originated in a female patient younger than 45 who received an allogeneic stem cell transplant from an unrelated donor, was CMV-positive, and had acute and chronic GVHD. The T cells may come from the graft donor. The sequenced sample was PBMCs, obtained roughly 350 days after allogeneic stem cell transplant with calcineurin inhibitor and methotrexate.

CDR3 DNA: TGTGCCAGCAGCTCCCGACAGGGTAGGGAGACCCAGTACTTC. It encodes CASSSRQGRETQYF. This chain links TRBV5-6 with TRBJ2-5; 7 nucleotides agree with TRBD1. The CDR3 has 14 residues. Losses at the gene ends were 3 bases for V and 5 bases for J; bases not matched to a gene: 7. Germline V gene lookup returns CDR1 SGHDT and CDR2 YYEEEE.